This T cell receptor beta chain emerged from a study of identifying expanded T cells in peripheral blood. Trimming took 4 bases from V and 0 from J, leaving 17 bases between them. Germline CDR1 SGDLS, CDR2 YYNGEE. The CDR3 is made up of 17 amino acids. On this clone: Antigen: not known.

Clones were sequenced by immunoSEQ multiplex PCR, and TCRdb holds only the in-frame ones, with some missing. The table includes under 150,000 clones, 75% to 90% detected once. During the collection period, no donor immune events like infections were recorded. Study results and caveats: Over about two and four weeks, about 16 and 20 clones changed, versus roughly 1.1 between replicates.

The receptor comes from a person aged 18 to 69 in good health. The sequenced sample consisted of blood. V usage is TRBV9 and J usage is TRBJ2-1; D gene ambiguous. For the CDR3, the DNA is TGTGCCAGCAGCCCTCGGGTAGCCTCTTTCTCCTACAATGAGCAGTTCTTC. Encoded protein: CASSPRVASFSYNEQFF.